This TCR beta chain was retrieved from a study of blood T cell repertoires in COVID-19. Study in general: Sites in the United States, Italy and Spain provided acute and convalescent COVID-19 samples. Sample material is recorded as cDNA or gDNA derived from T cells, B-cell-depleted T cells, or PBMCs.

Germline loops: CDR1 GTSNPN, CDR2 SVGIG (reference sequence). The CDR3 spans 14 residues. Trimming cost V 1 base and J 7 bases; bases outside gene matches: 5. How the authors handled the data: Nucleated cell counts were estimated from reference gene primer amplification. The repertoire was sequenced with immunoSEQ multiplex PCR; TCRdb's copy has only in-frame clones and lacks some. The V and J calls and the clone size are those of that table, but D and trimming were determined from the DNA. Here the sample spans about 210,000 clones, 84% being singletons. Sequencing was done on a sample of peripheral blood. The TCR sequence derives from a man aged 40-49 years who had recovered from COVID-19. The J gene is TRBJ1-2, the V gene TRBV30; 11 bases are a match to TRBD1. This CDR3 reads CAWSAGTGGPGYTF. For the CDR3, the DNA is TGTGCCTGGAGTGCTGGGACAGGGGGTCCTGGCTACACCTTC.